This T cell receptor beta chain was observed in a study of blood T cell repertoires in COVID-19. The Seattle patients, enrolled during active infection, were followed longitudinally. Original data processing: Reference gene primer amplification gave nucleated cell count estimates. Clones were sequenced by immunoSEQ multiplex PCR, and TCRdb holds only the in-frame ones, with some missing. The D gene and trimming were derived from the DNA, and the V and J assignments and clone size from that table. This table has about 440,000 clones, 70% to 90% appearing once. The germline V gene has CDR1 MNHEY and CDR2 SVGAGI. V dropped 0 bases and J dropped 7 bases, with 12 bases sitting between them. The CDR3 totals 14 residues.

The TCR comes from a woman in her forties or fifties with COVID-19, enrolled during active disease. The sample consisted of peripheral blood. The chain combines TRBV6-5 with TRBJ2-5; D is possibly TRBD2 (5 bases). The CDR3 spells CASSYSYGDRTQYF. CDR3 bases: TGTGCCAGCAGTTACTCGTACGGGGATCGGACCCAGTACTTC.